This T cell receptor beta chain derives from a study of OX40 agonist ivuxolimab in advanced cancers. Notes on the study in general: Dose levels from 0.1 to 3.0 mg/kg saw CD4+ and CD8+ blood T cells expand clonally by week 6. Which antigen the expanded peripheral T cells recognized is unknown.

Profiling relied on immunoSEQ multiplex PCR, and the TCRdb table lists in-frame clones only, not all of them. The sample carries tens of thousands of clones, 80% to 90% recorded once. For this clone: The antigen is undetermined.

The TCR comes from an adult with an advanced solid tumor such as melanoma, head and neck, liver or kidney cancer. Sequencing was performed on CD4+ or CD8+ T cells sorted from blood, taken in a trial of the OX40 agonist ivuxolimab.

Here the CDR3 DNA reads TGTGCCAGCTCACTGGTTACAGGGAGCGGCGCCGCGCATGGCTACACCTTC. This encodes CASSLVTGSGAAHGYTF. The chain has TRBV18 and TRBJ1-2, with D tentatively TRBD1 (6 bases). The germline V gene has CDR1 KGHSH and CDR2 LQKENI. This CDR3 is 17 amino acids long. Between the trimmed V and J ends, which lost 4 bases and 6 bases, there was a span of 24 bases.